This T cell receptor beta chain comes out of a study of early T cells in non-severe SARS-CoV-2 infection. Study background: With bulk RNA from unsorted whole blood as input, sequencing yielded unpaired chains.

The V segment lost 2 bases and the J segment 6 bases; nucleotides outside the gene matches: 8. The CDR3 length is 17 residues. Germline V CDR1 and CDR2: MNHEY, SVGEGT. TCRdb ran MiXCR on the 5' RACE reads and lists one entry per CDR3 protein. The repertoire holds about 98,000 distinct CDR3 sequences, with 10% to 15% as singletons. This clonotype was recorded a few times. The source of this sequence is an adult who was a healthcare worker with PCR-confirmed SARS-CoV-2 infection or an uninfected control (not recorded which). The chain carries TRBV6-2 or TRBV6-3 and TRBJ2-2; 11 positions match TRBD1. The sequenced sample was whole blood. The CDR3 nucleotides read TGTGCCAGCAGTTACGATCGGACAGGGGGCGACGCCGGGGAGCTGTTTTTT. This codes for CASSYDRTGGDAGELFF.